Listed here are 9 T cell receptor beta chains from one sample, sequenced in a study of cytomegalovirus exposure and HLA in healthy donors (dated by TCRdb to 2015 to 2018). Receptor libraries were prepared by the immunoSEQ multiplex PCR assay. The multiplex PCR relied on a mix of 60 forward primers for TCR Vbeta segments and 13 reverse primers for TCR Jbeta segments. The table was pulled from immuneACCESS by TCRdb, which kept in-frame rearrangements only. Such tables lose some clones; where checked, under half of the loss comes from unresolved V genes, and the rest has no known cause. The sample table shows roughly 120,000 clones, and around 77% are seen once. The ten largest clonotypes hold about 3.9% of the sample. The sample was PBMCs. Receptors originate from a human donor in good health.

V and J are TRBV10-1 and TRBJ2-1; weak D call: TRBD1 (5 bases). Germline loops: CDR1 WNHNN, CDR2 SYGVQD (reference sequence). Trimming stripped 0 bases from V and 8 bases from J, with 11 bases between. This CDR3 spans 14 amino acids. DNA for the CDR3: TGCGCCAGCAGTGAGTCGGGTGGGGCGGATGAGCAGTTCTTC. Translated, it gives CASSESGGADEQFF.

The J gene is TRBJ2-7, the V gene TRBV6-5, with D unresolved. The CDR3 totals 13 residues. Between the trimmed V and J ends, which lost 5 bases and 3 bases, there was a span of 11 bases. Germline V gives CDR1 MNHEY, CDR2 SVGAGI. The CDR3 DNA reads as TGTGCCAGCAGTCCTAACCTAGACTACGAGCAGTACTTC. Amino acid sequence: CASSPNLDYEQYF.

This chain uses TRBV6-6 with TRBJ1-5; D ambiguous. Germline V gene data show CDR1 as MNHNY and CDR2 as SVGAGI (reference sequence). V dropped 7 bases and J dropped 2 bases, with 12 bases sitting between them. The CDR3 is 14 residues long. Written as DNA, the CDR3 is TGTGCCAGCATACCCGAAGTAGGCAATCAGCCCCAGCATTTT. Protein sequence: CASIPEVGNQPQHF.

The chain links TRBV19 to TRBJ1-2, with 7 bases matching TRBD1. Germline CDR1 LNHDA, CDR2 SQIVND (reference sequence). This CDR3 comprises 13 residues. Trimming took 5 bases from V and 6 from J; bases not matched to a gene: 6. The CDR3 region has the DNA TGTGCCAGTAGTCCGAGACAGGGTGATGGCTACACCTTC. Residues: CASSPRQGDGYTF.

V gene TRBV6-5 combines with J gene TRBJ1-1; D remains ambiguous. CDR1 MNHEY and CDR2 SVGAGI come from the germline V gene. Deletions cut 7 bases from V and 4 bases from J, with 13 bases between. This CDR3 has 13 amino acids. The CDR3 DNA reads TGTGCCAGCACTAGACCAGCGGGCACTGAAGCTTTCTTT. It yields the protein CASTRPAGTEAFF.

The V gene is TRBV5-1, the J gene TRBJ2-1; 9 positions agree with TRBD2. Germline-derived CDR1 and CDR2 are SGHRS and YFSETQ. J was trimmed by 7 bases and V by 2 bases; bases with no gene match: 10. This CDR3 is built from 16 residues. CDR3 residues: CASSFGRAGGVNEQFF. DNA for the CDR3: TGCGCCAGCAGCTTCGGCAGGGCGGGAGGGGTAAATGAGCAGTTCTTC. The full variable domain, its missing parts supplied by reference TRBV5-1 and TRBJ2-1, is KAGVTQTPRYLIKTRGQQVTLSCSPISGHRSVSWYQQTPGQGLQFLFEYFSETQRNKGNFPGRFSGRQFSNSRSEMNVSTLELGDSALYLCASSFGRAGGVNEQFFGPGTRLTVL.

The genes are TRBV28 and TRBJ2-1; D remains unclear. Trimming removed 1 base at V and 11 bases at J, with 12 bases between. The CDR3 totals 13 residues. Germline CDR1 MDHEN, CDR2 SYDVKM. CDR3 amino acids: CASSLSPPRQQFF. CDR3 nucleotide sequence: TGTGCCAGCAGTTTATCCCCTCCTAGGCAGCAGTTCTTC.

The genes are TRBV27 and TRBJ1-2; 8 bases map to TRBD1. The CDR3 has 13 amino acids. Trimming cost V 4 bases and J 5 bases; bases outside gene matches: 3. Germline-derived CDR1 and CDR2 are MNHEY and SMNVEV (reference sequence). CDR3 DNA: TGTGCCAGCAGTTACACAGGGGGATATGGCTACACCTTC. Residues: CASSYTGGYGYTF.

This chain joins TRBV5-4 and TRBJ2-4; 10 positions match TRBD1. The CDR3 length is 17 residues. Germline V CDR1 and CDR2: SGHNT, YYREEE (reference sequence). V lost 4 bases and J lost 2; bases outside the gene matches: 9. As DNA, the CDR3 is TGTGCCAGCAGCACCGGACCGGACAGGGGGACCAAAAACATTCAGTACTTC. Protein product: CASSTGPDRGTKNIQYF.